Included here is one T cell receptor beta chain sequence, with context. Germline V gene data show CDR1 as SGHTA and CDR2 as FQGNSA. V lost 0 bases and J lost 5, with 8 bases in between. The CDR3 is 14 amino acids. The data stem from a study of OX40 agonist ivuxolimab in advanced cancers. Repertoires were generated with immunoSEQ multiplex PCR, while TCRdb's copy carries only in-frame clones and drops some. The table includes 79,000 or so clones, 85% detected once. The clonotype originates from an adult with an advanced solid tumor such as melanoma, head and neck, liver or kidney cancer. The chain has TRBV7-2 and TRBJ2-1, with D hard to call. The sample consisted of CD4+ or CD8+ T cells sorted from blood, taken in a trial of the OX40 agonist ivuxolimab. The CDR3 nucleotides read TGTGCCAGCAGCTTAGCCGGCAGACACAATGAGCAGTTCTTC. The encoded protein is CASSLAGRHNEQFF.